The sequence of this T cell receptor (beta chain) was determined in a study of T cells in Graves' hyperthyroidism and ophthalmopathy. Amplified regions were TCR beta CDR3 sequences from RNA transcripts. A first-round RT-PCR of the TCR CDR3 used the HTBI primer set. TCRdb re-called the multiplex PCR reads with MiXCR, one entry per CDR3 protein. The sample shows fewer than 250,000 distinct CDR3 sequences, roughly 17% of them seen only once. This clonotype appeared many times. Germline CDR1 LGHDT, CDR2 YNNKEL (reference sequence). The CDR3 has 16 residues. V lost 3 bases to trimming and J lost 0 bases, with 15 bases between them.

The chain uses TRBV3-1 and TRBJ2-7, with D possibly being TRBD2 (6 bases). Material: blood. The TCR comes from a man in his forties or fifties with Graves' hyperthyroidism. The CDR3 bases are TGTGCCAGCAGCCAGTCCCGGGACTCCCCCTCCTACGAGCAGTACTTC. Its translation is CASSQSRDSPSYEQYF.